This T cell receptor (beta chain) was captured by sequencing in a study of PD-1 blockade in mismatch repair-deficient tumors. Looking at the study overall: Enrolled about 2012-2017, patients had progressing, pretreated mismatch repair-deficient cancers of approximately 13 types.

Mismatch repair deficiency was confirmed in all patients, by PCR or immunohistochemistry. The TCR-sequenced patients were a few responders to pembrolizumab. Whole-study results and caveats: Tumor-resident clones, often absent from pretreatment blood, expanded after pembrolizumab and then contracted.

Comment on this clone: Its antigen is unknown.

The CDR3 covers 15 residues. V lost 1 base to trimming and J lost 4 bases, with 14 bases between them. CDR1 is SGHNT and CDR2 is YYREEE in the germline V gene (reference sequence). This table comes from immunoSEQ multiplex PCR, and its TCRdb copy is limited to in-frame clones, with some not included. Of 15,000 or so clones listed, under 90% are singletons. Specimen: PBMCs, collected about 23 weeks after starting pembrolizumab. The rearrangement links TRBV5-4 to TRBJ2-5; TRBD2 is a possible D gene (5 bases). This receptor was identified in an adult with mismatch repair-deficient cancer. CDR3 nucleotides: TGTGCCAGCAGCTTGTCGGGGAGCATCGGAGAGACCCAGTACTTC. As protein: CASSLSGSIGETQYF.